The T cell receptor beta chain under discussion was sequenced for a study of beta chain features in type 1 diabetes. Study outcomes and limitations: A greater similarity of naive, central memory and Treg TCRB repertoires was seen among patients than among healthy donors. Type 1 diabetes patients had moderately but significantly shorter TCRB CDR3s in all four CD4+ subsets.

Sequencing targeted expressed TCRB transcripts, as all isolated RNA had been reverse transcribed. Profiling relied on immunoSEQ multiplex PCR, and the TCRdb table lists in-frame clones only, not all of them. The table shows some 200,000 clones, with about a sixth occurring only once. Germline lookup yields CDR1 SGDLS and CDR2 YYNGEE. Trimming removed 4 bases from V and 6 bases from J; junction bases left unmatched: 8. This CDR3 is built from 15 residues. With respect to this clone: Its antigen is as yet unknown.

What was sequenced was naive CD4+ T cells from blood. The sequence was obtained from a man in his thirties or forties with type 1 diabetes. The chain couples TRBV9 to TRBJ2-1; 9 positions agree with TRBD1. The CDR3 region is CASSSTGGTGNEQFF. As DNA, the CDR3 is TGTGCCAGCAGCTCGACAGGGGGGACAGGCAATGAGCAGTTCTTC.